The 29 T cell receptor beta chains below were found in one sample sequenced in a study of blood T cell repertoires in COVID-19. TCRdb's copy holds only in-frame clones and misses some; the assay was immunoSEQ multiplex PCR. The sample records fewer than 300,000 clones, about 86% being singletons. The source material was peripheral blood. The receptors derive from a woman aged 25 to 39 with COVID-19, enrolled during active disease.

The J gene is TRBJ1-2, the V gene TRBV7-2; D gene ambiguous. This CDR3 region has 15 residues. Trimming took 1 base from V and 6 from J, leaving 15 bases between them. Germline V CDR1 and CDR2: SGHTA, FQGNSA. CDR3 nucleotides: TGTGCCAGCAGCTTAGTTAGCGGGGATTCACATGGCTACACCTTC. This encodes CASSLVSGDSHGYTF.

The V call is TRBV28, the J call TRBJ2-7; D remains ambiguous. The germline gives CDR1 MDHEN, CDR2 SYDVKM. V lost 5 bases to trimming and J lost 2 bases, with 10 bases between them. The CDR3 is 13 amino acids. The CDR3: CASSPPYTYEQYF. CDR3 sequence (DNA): TGTGCCAGCAGTCCCCCGTACACCTACGAGCAGTACTTC.

The DNA for the CDR3 is TGTGCCAGTAGTATAAGAGGAACTAATGAAAAACTGTTTTTT. Encoded protein: CASSIRGTNEKLFF. The chain employs TRBV19 and TRBJ1-4; no reliable D call. This CDR3 region has 14 residues. The germline V and J ends were trimmed by 2 bases and 1 base, with 5 bases remaining between them. Germline V gene data show CDR1 as LNHDA and CDR2 as SQIVND (reference sequence).

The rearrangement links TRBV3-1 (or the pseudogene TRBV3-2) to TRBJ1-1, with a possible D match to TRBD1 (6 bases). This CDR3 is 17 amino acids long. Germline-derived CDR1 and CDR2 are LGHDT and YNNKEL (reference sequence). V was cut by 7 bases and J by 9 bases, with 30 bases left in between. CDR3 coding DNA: TGTGCCAGCACCGACGGCACCTTCGGGGGGCTCCCTACAAAAGCTTTCTTT. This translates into CASTDGTFGGLPTKAFF.

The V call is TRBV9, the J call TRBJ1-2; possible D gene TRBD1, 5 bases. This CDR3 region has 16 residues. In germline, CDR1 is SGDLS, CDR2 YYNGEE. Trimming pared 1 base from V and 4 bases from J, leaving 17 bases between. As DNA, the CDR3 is TGTGCCAGCAGCGTAAGAACGGACAAAAACGTCTATGGCTACACCTTC. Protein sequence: CASSVRTDKNVYGYTF.

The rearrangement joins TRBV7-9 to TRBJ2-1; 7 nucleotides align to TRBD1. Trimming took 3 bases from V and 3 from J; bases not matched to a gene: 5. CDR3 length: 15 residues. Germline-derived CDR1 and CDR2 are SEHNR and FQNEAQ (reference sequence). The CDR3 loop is CASSFTGARYNEQFF. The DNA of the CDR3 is TGTGCCAGCAGCTTTACAGGGGCTCGCTACAATGAGCAGTTCTTC.

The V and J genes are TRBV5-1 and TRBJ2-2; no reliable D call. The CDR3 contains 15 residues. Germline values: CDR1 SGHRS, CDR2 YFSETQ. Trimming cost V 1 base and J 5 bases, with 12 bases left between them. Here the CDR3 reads CASSLQAVRTGELFF. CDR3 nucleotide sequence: TGCGCCAGCAGCTTGCAGGCAGTACGAACCGGGGAGCTGTTTTTT.

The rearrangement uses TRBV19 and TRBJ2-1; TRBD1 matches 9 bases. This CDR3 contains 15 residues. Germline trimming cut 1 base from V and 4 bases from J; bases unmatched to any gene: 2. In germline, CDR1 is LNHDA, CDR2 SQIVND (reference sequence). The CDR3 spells CASSIVGQGYNEQFF. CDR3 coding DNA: TGTGCCAGTAGTATAGTAGGACAGGGGTACAATGAGCAGTTCTTC.

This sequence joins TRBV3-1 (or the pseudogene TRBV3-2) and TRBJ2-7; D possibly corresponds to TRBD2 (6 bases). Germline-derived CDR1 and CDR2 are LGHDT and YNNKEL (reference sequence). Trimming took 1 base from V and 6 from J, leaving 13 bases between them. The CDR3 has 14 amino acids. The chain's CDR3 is CASSQVGTGVEQYF. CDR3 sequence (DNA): TGTGCCAGCAGCCAAGTAGGGACGGGGGTCGAGCAGTACTTC.

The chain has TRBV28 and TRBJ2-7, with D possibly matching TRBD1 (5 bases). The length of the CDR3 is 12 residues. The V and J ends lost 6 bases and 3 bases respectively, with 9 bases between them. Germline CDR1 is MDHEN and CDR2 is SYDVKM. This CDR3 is CASRTDSYEQYF. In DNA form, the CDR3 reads TGTGCCAGCAGAACCGACAGCTACGAGCAGTACTTC.

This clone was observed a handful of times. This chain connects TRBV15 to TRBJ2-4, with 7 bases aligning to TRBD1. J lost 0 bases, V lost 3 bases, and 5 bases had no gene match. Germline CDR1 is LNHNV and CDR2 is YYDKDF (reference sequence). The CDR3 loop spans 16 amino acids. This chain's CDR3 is CATSRRQGLAKNIQYF. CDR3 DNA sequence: TGTGCCACCAGCAGGAGACAGGGCCTAGCCAAAAACATTCAGTACTTC.

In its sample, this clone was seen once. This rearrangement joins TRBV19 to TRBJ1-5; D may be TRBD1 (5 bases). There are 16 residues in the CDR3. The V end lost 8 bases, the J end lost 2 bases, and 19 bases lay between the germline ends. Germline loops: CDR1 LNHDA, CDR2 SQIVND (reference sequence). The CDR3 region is CASDWDSQGGNQPQHF. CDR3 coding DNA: TGTGCCAGTGATTGGGACTCCCAAGGGGGCAATCAGCCCCAGCATTTT.

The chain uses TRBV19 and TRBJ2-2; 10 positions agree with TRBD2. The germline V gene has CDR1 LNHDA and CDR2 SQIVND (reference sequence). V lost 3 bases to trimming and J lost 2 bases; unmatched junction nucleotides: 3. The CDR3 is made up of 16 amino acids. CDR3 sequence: CASSILAGANTGELFF. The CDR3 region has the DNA TGTGCCAGTAGTATCCTAGCGGGGGCAAACACCGGGGAGCTGTTTTTT.

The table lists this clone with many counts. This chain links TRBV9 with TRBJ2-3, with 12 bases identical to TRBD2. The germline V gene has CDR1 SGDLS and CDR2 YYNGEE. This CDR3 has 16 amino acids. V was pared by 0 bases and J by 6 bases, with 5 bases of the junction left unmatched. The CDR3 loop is CASSVASGGAGDTQYF. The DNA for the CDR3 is TGTGCCAGCAGCGTAGCTAGCGGGGGGGCCGGGGATACGCAGTATTTT.

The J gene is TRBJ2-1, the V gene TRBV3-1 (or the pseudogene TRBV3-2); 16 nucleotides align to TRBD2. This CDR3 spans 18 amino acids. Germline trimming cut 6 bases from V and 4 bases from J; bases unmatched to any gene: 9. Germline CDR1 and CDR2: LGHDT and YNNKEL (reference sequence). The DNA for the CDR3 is TGTGCCAGCAGAACCGGGACTAGCGGGGGGGCGAAGTACAATGAGCAGTTCTTC. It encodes CASRTGTSGGAKYNEQFF.

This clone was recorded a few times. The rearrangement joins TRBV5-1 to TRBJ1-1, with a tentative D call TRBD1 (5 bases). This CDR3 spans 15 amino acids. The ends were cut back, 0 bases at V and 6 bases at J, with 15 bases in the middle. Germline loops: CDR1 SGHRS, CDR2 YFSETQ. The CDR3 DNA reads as TGCGCCAGCAGCTTGGCACAGGTCCCGGGGGCTGAAGCTTTCTTT. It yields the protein CASSLAQVPGAEAFF.

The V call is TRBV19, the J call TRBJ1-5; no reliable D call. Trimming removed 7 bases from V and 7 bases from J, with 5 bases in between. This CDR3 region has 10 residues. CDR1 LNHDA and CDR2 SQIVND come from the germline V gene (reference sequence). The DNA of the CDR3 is TGTGCCAGTACCCGGCAGCCCCAGCATTTT. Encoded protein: CASTRQPQHF.

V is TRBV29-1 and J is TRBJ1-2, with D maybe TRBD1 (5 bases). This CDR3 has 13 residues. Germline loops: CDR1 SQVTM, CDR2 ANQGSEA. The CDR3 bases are TGCGGGGGGTTGCGCGCTCATAACTATGGCTACACCTTC. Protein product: CGGLRAHNYGYTF.

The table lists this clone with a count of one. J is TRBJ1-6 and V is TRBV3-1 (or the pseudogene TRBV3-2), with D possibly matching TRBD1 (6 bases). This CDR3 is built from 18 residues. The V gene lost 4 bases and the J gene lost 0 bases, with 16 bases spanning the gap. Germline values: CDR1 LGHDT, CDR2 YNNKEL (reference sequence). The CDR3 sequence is CASSRGHGGGSYNSPLHF. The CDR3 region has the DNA TGTGCCAGCAGCCGGGGACACGGCGGGGGCTCCTATAATTCACCCCTCCACTTT.

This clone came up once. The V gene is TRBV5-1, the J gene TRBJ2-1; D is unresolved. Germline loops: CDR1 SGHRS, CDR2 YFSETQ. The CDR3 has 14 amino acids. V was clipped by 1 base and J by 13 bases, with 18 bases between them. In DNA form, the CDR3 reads TGCGCCAGCAGCTTGTTGAGCAGCGAGGAAAGACAGTTCTTC. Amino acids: CASSLLSSEERQFF.

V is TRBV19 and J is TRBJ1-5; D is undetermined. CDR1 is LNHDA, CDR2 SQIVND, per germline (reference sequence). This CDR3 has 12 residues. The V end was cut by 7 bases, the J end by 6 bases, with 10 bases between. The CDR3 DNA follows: TGTGCCAGTACCAAAACCGGTCAGCCCCAGCATTTT. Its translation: CASTKTGQPQHF.

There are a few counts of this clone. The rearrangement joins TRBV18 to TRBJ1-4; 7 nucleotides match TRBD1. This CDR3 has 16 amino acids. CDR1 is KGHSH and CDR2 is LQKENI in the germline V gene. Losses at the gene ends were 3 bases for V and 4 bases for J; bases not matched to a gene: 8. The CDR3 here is CASSPRQGQLNEKLFF. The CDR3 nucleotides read TGTGCCAGCTCACCTAGACAGGGCCAACTTAATGAAAAACTGTTTTTT.

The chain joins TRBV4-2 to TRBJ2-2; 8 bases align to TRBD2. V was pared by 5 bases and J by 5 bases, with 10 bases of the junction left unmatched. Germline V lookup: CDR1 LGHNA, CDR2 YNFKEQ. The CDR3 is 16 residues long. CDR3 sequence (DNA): TGTGCCAGCAGCTTCCGGGGGGGGCCCAATACCGGGGAGCTGTTTTTT. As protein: CASSFRGGPNTGELFF.

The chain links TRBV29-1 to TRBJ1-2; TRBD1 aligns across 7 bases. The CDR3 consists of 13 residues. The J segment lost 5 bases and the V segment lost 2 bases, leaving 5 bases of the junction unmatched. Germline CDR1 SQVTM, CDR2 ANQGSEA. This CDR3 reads CSVEPGQEYGYTF. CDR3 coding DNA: TGCAGCGTTGAACCTGGACAGGAATATGGCTACACCTTC.

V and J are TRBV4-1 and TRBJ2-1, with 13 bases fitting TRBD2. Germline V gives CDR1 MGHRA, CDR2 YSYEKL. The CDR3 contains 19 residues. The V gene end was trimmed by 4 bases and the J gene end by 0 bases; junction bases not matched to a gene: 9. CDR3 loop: CASSRLLAGGPSSYNEQFF. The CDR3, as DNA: TGCGCCAGCAGCCGACTACTAGCGGGGGGGCCGAGCTCCTACAATGAGCAGTTCTTC.

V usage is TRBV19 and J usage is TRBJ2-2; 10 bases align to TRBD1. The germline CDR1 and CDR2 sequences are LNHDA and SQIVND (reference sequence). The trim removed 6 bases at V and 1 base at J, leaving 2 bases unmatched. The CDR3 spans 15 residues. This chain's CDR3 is CASSGDRGNTGELFF. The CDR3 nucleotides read TGTGCCAGTAGCGGGGACAGGGGGAACACCGGGGAGCTGTTTTTT.

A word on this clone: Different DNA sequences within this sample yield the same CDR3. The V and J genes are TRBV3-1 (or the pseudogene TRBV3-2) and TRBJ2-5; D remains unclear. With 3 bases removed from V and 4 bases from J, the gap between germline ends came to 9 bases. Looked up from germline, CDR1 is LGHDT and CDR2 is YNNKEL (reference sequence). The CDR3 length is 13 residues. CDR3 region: CASSHRGGETQYF. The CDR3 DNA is TGTGCCAGCAGCCATAGAGGTGGAGAGACCCAGTACTTC.

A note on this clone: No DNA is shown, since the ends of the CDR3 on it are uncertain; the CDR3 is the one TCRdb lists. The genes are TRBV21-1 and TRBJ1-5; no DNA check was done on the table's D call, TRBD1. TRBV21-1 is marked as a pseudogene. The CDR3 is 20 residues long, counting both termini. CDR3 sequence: CASSFLWGQGTTTSNQPQHF.

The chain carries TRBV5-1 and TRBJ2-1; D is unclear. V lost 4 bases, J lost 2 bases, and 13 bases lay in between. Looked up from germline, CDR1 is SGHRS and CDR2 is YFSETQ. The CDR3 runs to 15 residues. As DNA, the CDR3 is TGCGCCAGCAGCCCCTCTGGGCTGGCCTACAATGAGCAGTTCTTC. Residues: CASSPSGLAYNEQFF.